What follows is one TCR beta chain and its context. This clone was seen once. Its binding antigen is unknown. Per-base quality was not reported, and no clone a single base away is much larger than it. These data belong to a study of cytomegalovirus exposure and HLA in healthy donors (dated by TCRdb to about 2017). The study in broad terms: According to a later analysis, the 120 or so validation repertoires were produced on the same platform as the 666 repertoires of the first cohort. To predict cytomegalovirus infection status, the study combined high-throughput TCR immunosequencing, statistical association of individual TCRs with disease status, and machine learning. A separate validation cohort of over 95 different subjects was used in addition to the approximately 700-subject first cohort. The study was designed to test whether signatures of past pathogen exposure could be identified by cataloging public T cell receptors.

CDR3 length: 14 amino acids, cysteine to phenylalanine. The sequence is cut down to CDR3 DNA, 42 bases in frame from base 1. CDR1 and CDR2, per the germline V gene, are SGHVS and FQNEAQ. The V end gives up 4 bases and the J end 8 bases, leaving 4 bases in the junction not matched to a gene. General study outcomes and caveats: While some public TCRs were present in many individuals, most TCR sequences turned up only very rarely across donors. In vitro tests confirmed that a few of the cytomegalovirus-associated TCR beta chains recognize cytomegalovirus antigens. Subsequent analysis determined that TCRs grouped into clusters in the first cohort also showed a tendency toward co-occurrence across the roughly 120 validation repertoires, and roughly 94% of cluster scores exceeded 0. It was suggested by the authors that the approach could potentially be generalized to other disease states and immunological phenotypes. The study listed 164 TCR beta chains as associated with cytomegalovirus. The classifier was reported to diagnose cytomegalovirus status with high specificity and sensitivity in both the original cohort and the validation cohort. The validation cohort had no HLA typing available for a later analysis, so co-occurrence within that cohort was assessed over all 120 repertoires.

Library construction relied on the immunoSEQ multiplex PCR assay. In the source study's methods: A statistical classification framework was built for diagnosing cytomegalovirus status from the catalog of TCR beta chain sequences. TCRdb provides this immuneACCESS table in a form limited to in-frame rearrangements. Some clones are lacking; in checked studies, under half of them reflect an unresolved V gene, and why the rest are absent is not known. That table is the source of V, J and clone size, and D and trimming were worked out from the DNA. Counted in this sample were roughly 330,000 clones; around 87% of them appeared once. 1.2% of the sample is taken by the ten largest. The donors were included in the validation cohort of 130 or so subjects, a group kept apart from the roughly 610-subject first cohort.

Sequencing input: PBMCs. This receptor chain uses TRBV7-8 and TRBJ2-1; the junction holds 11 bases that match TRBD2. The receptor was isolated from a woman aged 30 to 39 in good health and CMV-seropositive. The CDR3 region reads CASSSKLAGDEQFF. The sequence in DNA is TGTGCCAGCAGCTCGAAACTAGCGGGGGATGAGCAGTTCTTC.